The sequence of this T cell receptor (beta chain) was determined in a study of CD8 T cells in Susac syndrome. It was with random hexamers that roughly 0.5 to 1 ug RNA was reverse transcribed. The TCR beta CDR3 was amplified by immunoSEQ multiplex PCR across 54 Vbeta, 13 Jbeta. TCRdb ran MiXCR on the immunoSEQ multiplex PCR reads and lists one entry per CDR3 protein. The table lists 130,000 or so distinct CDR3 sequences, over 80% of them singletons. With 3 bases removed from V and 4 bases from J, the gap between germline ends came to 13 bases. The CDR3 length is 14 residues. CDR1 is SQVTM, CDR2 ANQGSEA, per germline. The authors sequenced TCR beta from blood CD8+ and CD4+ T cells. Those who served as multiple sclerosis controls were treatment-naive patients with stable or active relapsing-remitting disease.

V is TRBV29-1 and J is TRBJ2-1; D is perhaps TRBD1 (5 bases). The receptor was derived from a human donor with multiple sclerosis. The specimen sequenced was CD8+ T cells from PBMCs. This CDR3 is CSVDQGPVYNEQFF. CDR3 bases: TGCAGCGTTGATCAGGGCCCCGTTTACAATGAGCAGTTCTTC.